This is a list of T cell receptor beta chains from one sample in a study of CD8 T cells in ankylosing spondylitis. TCRdb processed the 5' RACE reads anew with MiXCR; each CDR3 protein has one entry. The sample shows fewer than 650,000 distinct CDR3 sequences, roughly 13% of them seen only once. Sequenced sample: blood, either unsorted or a sorted T cell fraction (not recorded which). Every receptor here comes from a male donor with ankylosing spondylitis. The CDR3 runs from the conserved cysteine through the conserved F or W. Fields, in order: clone size, D gene, J gene, V gene, CDR3 protein, CDR3 DNA. A D gene is named only where the DNA matches it firmly. Size is stated for part of the rows, as once, few or many counts, or as a class when the clone is expanded.

- TRBD1 TRBJ2-7 TRBV3-1 CASSQDLQTGTDYEQYF TGTGCCAGCAGCCAAGATTTACAAACCGGGACAGACTACGAGCAGTACTTC
- - TRBJ1-4 TRBV20-1 CSAFDSGTNEKLFF TGCAGTGCTTTTGACTCGGGGACTAATGAAAAACTGTTTTTT
many - TRBJ1-5 TRBV15 CATSRKGVNQPQHF TGTGCCACCAGCAGGAAGGGGGTAAATCAGCCCCAGCATTTT
- - TRBJ2-1 TRBV2 CASSLWDEQFF TGTGCCAGCTCGCTTTGGGATGAGCAGTTCTTC
- - TRBJ2-4 TRBV2 CASNGVLAKNIQYF TGTGCCAGCAATGGGGTTCTAGCCAAAAACATTCAGTACTTC
many - TRBJ1-1 TRBV7-9 CASSSVGAKAFF TGTGCCAGCAGCTCGGTGGGTGCAAAAGCTTTCTTT
many TRBD1 TRBJ1-4 TRBV5-1 CASSAIQGAGEKLFF TGCGCCAGCAGCGCTATACAGGGGGCTGGTGAAAAACTGTTTTTT
few - TRBJ1-4 TRBV25-1 CASSRASTNEKLFF TGTGCCAGCAGTCGGGCATCAACTAATGAAAAACTGTTTTTT
few - TRBJ2-1 TRBV20-1 CSARDFRLGLYNEQFF TGCAGTGCTAGAGATTTTAGACTCGGGCTCTACAATGAGCAGTTCTTC
- TRBD2 TRBJ2-1 TRBV5-6 CASSPKLAGLVNEQFF TGTGCCAGCAGCCCTAAACTAGCGGGGTTAGTGAATGAGCAGTTCTTC
few TRBD1 TRBJ2-1 TRBV6-1 CASSPGQGRVGEQFF TGTGCCAGCAGTCCCGGACAGGGCCGGGTGGGTGAGCAGTTCTTC
- - TRBJ2-1 TRBV5-1 CASSFGPQGQFF TGCGCCAGCAGCTTCGGTCCCCAGGGGCAGTTCTTC
- - TRBJ2-1 TRBV5-1 CASSLAGISNNEQFF TGCGCCAGCAGCTTGGCCGGGATTAGCAACAATGAGCAGTTCTTC
- - TRBJ2-7 TRBV18 CASSPTTVLGYEQYF TGTGCCAGCTCACCGACGACCGTCCTCGGCTACGAGCAGTACTTC